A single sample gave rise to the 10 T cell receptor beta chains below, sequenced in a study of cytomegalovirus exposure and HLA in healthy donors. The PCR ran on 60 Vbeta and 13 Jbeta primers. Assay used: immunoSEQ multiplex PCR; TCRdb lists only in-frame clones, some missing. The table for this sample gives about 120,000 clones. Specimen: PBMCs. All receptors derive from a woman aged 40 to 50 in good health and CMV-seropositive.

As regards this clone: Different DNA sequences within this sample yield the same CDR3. The CDR3 region is CATSRDSRSGSNQPQHF. The CDR3 DNA reads TGTGCCACCAGCAGAGATTCCCGATCCGGGTCGAACCAGCCCCAGCATTTT. The chain combines TRBV15 with TRBJ1-5; D unresolved. The germline V gene encodes CDR1 LNHNV and CDR2 YYDKDF (reference sequence). The CDR3 is 17 amino acids. V lost 0 bases, J lost 7 bases, and 19 bases lay in between.

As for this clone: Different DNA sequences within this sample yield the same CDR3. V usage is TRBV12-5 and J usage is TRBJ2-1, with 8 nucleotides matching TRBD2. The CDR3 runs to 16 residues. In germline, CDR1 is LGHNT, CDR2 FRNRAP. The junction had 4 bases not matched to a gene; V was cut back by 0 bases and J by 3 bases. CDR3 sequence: CASGLVLSGSYNEQFF. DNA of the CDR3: TGTGCTAGTGGTTTGGTACTGAGCGGGAGCTACAATGAGCAGTTCTTC.

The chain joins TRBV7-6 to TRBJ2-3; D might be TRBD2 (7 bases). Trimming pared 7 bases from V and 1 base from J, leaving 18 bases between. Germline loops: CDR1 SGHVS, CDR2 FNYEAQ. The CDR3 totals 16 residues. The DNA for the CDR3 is TGTGCCAGCACCAGGGGTCCTAGCGGAGGCACAGATACGCAGTATTTT. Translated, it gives CASTRGPSGGTDTQYF.

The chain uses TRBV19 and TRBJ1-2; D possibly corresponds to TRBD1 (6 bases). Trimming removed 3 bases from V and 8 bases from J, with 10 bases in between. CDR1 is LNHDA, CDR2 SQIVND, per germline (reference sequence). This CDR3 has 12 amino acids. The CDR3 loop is CASSIQGGGYTF. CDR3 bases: TGTGCCAGTAGTATTCAAGGGGGAGGCTACACCTTC. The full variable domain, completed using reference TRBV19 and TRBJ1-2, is DGGITQSPKYLFRKEGQNVTLSCEQNLNHDAMYWYRQDPGQGLRLIYYSQIVNDFQKGDIAEGYSVSREKKESFPLTVTSAQKNPTAFYLCASSIQGGGYTFGSGTRLTVV.

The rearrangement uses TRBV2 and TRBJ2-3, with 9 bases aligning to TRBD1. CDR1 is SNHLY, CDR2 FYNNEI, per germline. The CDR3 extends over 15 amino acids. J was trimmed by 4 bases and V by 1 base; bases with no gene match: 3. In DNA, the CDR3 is TGTGCCAGCAGTGAAGGGGGACAGGGCGCAGATACGCAGTATTTT. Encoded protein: CASSEGGQGADTQYF.

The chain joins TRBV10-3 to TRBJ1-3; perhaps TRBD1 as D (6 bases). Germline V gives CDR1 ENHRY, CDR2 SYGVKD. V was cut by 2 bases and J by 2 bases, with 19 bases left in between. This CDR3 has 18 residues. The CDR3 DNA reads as TGTGCCATCAGTGAGAGAAATACTAGGGGGGGACCTGGAAACACCATATATTTT. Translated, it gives CAISERNTRGGPGNTIYF.

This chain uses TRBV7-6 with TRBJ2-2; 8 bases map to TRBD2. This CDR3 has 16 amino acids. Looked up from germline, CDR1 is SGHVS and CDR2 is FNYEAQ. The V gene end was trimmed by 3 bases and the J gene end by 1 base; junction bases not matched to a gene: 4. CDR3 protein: CASSLASGQNTGELFF. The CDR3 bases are TGTGCCAGCAGCTTGGCTAGCGGGCAGAACACCGGGGAGCTGTTTTTT.

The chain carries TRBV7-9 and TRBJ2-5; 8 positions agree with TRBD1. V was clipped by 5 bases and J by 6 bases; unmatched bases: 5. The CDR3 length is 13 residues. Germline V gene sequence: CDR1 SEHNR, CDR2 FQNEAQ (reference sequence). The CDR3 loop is CASSPQGVQTQYF. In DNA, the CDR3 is TGTGCCAGCAGCCCACAGGGGGTTCAGACCCAGTACTTC.

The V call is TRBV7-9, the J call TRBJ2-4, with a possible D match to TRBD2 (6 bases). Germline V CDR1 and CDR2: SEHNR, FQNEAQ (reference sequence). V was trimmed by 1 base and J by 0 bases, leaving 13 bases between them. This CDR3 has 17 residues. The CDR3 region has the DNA TGTGCCAGCAGCTTAGGCGGGACGGGTCTAGCCAAAAACATTCAGTACTTC. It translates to CASSLGGTGLAKNIQYF.

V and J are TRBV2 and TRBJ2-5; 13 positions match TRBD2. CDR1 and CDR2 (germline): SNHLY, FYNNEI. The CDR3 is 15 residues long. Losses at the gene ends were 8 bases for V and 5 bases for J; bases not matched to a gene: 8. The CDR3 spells CASLGLAGVGETQYF. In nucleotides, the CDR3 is TGTGCCAGCCTAGGACTAGCGGGAGTGGGGGAGACCCAGTACTTC. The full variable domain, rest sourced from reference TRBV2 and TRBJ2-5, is EPEVTQTPSHQVTQMGQEVILRCVPISNHLYFYWYRQILGQKVEFLVSFYNNEISEKSEIFDDQFSVERPDGSNFTLKIRSTKLEDSAMYFCASLGLAGVGETQYFGPGTRLLVL.